This T cell receptor beta chain was obtained from a study of T-cell memory formation after mild COVID-19. Turning to the study itself: TCR clusters mostly belonged to single donors. Findings and limits, study-wide: CD4/CD8 balance characterized clones contracting day 15 to 85, and CD4+ skew characterized later expanders.

Turning to this clonotype: Its antigen is as yet unknown.

The CDR3 has 12 residues. V gave up 8 bases and J gave up 9 bases, with 14 bases separating them. Germline lookup yields CDR1 PRHDT and CDR2 FYEKMQ (reference sequence). TCRdb used MiXCR to reprocess the 5' RACE reads, holding one entry per CDR3 protein. In the table there are fewer than 200,000 distinct CDR3 sequences, roughly 23% of which are singletons. Material: PBMCs or a T cell subset sorted from them (not recorded which). This receptor was taken from an adult woman who had mild COVID-19 (a few samples of this study predate the infection). Cell type and time point are not known. V is TRBV13 and J is TRBJ2-1; TRBD1 might be the D (6 bases). CDR3 DNA: TGTGCCAGCGGCCCGGGACATCGTGAGCAGTTCTTC. Translation: CASGPGHREQFF.